The subject of this entry is one T cell receptor beta chain. Only in-frame clones appear in the TCRdb table, and some are missing; sequencing was by immunoSEQ multiplex PCR. Of 150,000 to 200,000 clones listed, 90% to 95% are singletons. This entry belongs to a study of T cell responses to AZD1222 COVID-19 vaccine. The V gene lost 1 base and the J gene lost 3 bases, with 10 bases spanning the gap. This CDR3 is built from 16 residues. Germline CDR1 and CDR2: LGHNA and YNFKEQ. The sequence was collected from an adult in good health. The sequencing here drew on peripheral blood, taken on day 0 of AZD1222 vaccination. This chain joins TRBV4-2 and TRBJ1-6; the D is unclear. The chain's CDR3 is CASSQGSPGYNSPLHF. The CDR3 coding sequence is TGTGCCAGCAGCCAAGGGAGTCCTGGCTATAATTCACCCCTCCACTTT.